What follows are 5 T cell receptor beta chains derived from one specimen sequenced in a study of CD4 and CD8 cells across lung adenocarcinoma regions. A single record per CDR3 protein comes from TCRdb applying MiXCR to the PCR reads. The data show approximately 4,300 distinct CDR3 sequences, about 45% seen once. Sequenced: CD4+ T cells from the margin of a lung tumor. These receptors were taken from a female donor with lung adenocarcinoma. The CD4 and CD8 labels of this study may be unreliable.

Sample share makes this clonotype medium-sized. The V and J genes are TRBV27 and TRBJ2-5; 7 bases line up with TRBD2. The germline gives CDR1 MNHEY, CDR2 SMNVEV (reference sequence). The trim removed 0 bases at V and 4 bases at J, leaving 5 bases unmatched. The CDR3 is 15 residues long. The CDR3 coding sequence is TGTGCCAGCAGTTTATCGTCGGGAGGCACAGAGACCCAGTACTTC. Protein: CASSLSSGGTETQYF.

By share, this clonotype counts as medium-sized (0.01 to 0.1%). The V gene is TRBV12-5, the J gene TRBJ2-7, with a possible D match to TRBD1 (6 bases). The length of the CDR3 is 14 residues. With 6 bases removed from V and 6 bases from J, the gap between germline ends came to 18 bases. Germline CDR1 is LGHNT and CDR2 is FRNRAP. CDR3 protein: CASGPRQVWCEQYF. The CDR3 nucleotides read TGTGCTAGTGGACCGAGACAGGTATGGTGCGAGCAGTACTTC.

The chain is built from TRBV6-1 and TRBJ2-1, with D hard to call. The DNA end is a closer match to TRBJ2-7, so the J assignment may be wrong. The CDR3 has 12 amino acids. Germline assignment: CDR1 MNHNS and CDR2 SASEGT. For the CDR3, the DNA is TGTGCCAGCAGCCTAGACATTTACGAGCAGTACTTC. The encoded protein is CASSLDIYEQYF.

The CDR3, as DNA: TGTGCCAGCACCGGACTAGCGGGAGAAGCCGGAAACATTCAGTACTTC. Amino acids: CASTGLAGEAGNIQYF. The chain recombines TRBV6-1 with TRBJ2-5; 13 bases are shared with TRBD2. Judging by the DNA end, TRBJ2-4 fits better; the J call may be wrong. The CDR3 is 16 residues long. Germline CDR1 reads MNHNS; CDR2 reads SASEGT.

The chain has TRBV27 and TRBJ2-5; 8 bases map to TRBD2. Per the germline V gene, CDR1 is MNHEY and CDR2 is SMNVEV (reference sequence). The J segment lost 8 bases and the V segment lost 3 bases, leaving 20 bases of the junction unmatched. The CDR3 loop spans 18 amino acids. Here the CDR3 reads CASSFVGSGSGGRDTQYF. The CDR3 nucleotides are TGTGCCAGCAGTTTTGTGGGGAGCGGGAGCGGGGGCCGAGATACCCAGTACTTC.